The clone carrying this T cell receptor beta chain occurred many times. No antigen is known for it. From roughly 390 ng of RNA, a library with molecular barcoded alpha/delta and beta/gamma adaptors was made. TCRdb recomputed calls from the reads with MiXCR, one row per CDR3 protein. The data show fewer than 50,000 distinct CDR3 sequences, with about an eighth seen just once and around 30% held by the top ten. The germline V gene encodes CDR1 SGHDN and CDR2 FVKESK. The CDR3 is 15 residues long. J gave up 2 bases and V 5 bases, and 6 bases lay outside the gene matches. These data belong to a study of read filtering for tumor transcriptome and immune sequencing. For the study at large: Roughly 8 patients were R-ISS I, about 16 were R-ISS II, about seven were R-ISS III. RNA-seq yielded only about 75 to 1,400 TCR reads, IR-seq about 3.5 to 10.27 million.

Overall study findings and caveats: Correlation between methods rose after single-read clonotypes were removed. This fraction held mixed bone marrow immune cells after CD138-negative sorting.

This TCR was recovered from a donor at least 40 years old with multiple myeloma. What was sequenced was a population of CD138-negative cells sorted from bone marrow. The genes are TRBV14 and TRBJ2-3; 8 bases line up with TRBD2. CDR3 sequence reads: CASSELAVLTDTQYF. In DNA form, the CDR3 reads TGTGCCAGCAGCGAACTAGCGGTACTCACAGATACGCAGTATTTT.